A selection of T cell receptor beta chains follows, all from one sample in a study of cytomegalovirus exposure and HLA in healthy donors. Libraries were prepared by immunoSEQ multiplex PCR; TCRdb keeps only in-frame clonotypes and omits some of them. The table records 95,000 to 100,000 clones, around 10% of them present only once. Sequenced sample: PBMCs. The receptors here all came from a middle-aged man in good health and CMV-seropositive. The CDR3 runs from the conserved cysteine through the conserved F or W. Fields, in order: clone size, J gene, D gene, V gene, CDR3 protein, CDR3 DNA. The D gene is left open where the match is weak. For some rows the clone size is stated as once, few or many, or as a class when expanded; others skip it.

>many|TRBJ1-1|.|TRBV10-3
CAISAPTGTEAFF
TGTGCCATCAGTGCCCCGACAGGTACTGAAGCTTTCTTT
>many|TRBJ2-2|.|TRBV4-1
CASSHLRGGARGTGELFF
TGCGCCAGCAGCCATCTGAGAGGGGGGGCGCGAGGCACCGGGGAGCTGTTTTTT
>.|TRBJ2-3|TRBD1|TRBV6-1
CASSKDRVGDTQYF
TGTGCCAGCAGCAAAGACAGGGTGGGAGATACGCAGTATTTT
>few|TRBJ1-1|.|TRBV6-1
CASSASRRGMNTEAFF
TGTGCCAGCAGTGCCAGCCGCAGGGGTATGAACACTGAAGCTTTCTTT
>.|TRBJ2-3|TRBD2|TRBV30
CAWSGGTSADTQYF
TGTGCCTGGAGTGGAGGGACTAGCGCAGATACGCAGTATTTT
>.|TRBJ2-1|TRBD2|TRBV6-5
CASSGLAPYNEQFF
TGTGCCAGCAGCGGACTAGCGCCCTACAATGAGCAGTTCTTC
>.|TRBJ2-2|TRBD2|TRBV18
CASSPPTLAGANGELFF
TGTGCCAGCTCACCACCTACACTAGCGGGAGCTAACGGGGAGCTGTTTTTT
>few|TRBJ1-6|TRBD1|TRBV9
CASDQTGTGISTLHF
TGTGCCAGCGATCAGACCGGGACAGGGATTTCAACCCTCCACTTT
>.|TRBJ2-1|.|TRBV29-1
CSVGPQGSGEQFF
TGCAGCGTTGGCCCACAGGGTTCGGGTGAGCAGTTCTTC
>.|TRBJ2-1|TRBD2|TRBV6-4
CGGKWASGQAYNEQFF
TGTGGTGGCAAATGGGCTAGCGGCCAGGCCTACAATGAGCAGTTCTTC
>few|TRBJ2-7|.|TRBV7-9
CASSRIDARGEQYF
TGTGCCAGCAGCAGAATAGACGCGCGAGGCGAGCAGTACTTC
>few|TRBJ2-1|.|TRBV20-1
CSASLDYKQFF
TGCAGTGCTAGCCTGGACTATAAGCAGTTCTTC
>.|TRBJ2-7|.|TRBV28
CASSGPRGNRYEQYF
TGTGCCAGCAGTGGACCCCGAGGGAATCGCTACGAGCAGTACTTC
>.|TRBJ2-2|.|TRBV28
CASSTTNTGELFF
TGTGCCAGCAGTACAACGAACACCGGGGAGCTGTTTTTT
>.|TRBJ2-1|TRBD1|TRBV7-7
CASSAGTAIYNEQFF
TGTGCTAGCAGCGCAGGGACAGCGATCTACAATGAGCAGTTCTTC
>few|TRBJ2-7|TRBD1|TRBV29-1
CSVLTGGQVYEQYF
TGCAGCGTCTTAACAGGGGGTCAGGTCTACGAGCAGTACTTC
>.|TRBJ1-5|.|TRBV28
CASGASAGAGQPQHF
TGTGCCAGCGGCGCCAGCGCGGGGGCTGGTCAGCCCCAGCATTTT
>few|TRBJ2-5|.|TRBV11-1
CASSLGRGVVMETQYF
TGTGCCAGCAGCTTAGGCCGGGGTGTAGTTATGGAGACCCAGTACTTC
>.|TRBJ2-3|.|TRBV5-1
CASSLSGLARTDTQYF
TGCGCCAGCAGCTTGAGTGGACTGGCTCGCACAGATACGCAGTATTTT
>.|TRBJ1-5|TRBD1|TRBV27
CASSLTGGNQPQHF
TGTGCCAGCTCACTGACAGGGGGTAATCAGCCCCAGCATTTT
>few|TRBJ2-7|TRBD2|TRBV6-1
CARSYGGGESEQYF
TGTGCCAGATCATATGGCGGGGGGGAAAGCGAGCAGTACTTC
>few|TRBJ2-5|TRBD1|TRBV9
CASSPRTGGLQETQYF
TGTGCCAGCAGCCCCCGGACAGGGGGGCTCCAAGAGACCCAGTACTTC
>.|TRBJ2-2|.|TRBV19
CASLRDIDTGELFF
TGTGCCAGCCTCCGGGACATCGACACCGGGGAGCTGTTTTTT
>.|TRBJ2-1|TRBD2|TRBV2
CASRATSGRGDEQFF
TGTGCCAGCAGAGCCACTAGCGGGAGGGGAGATGAGCAGTTCTTC
>.|TRBJ2-7|.|TRBV28
CASSRQAPPYEQYF
TGTGCCAGCAGTCGACAGGCCCCACCCTACGAGCAGTACTTC
>.|TRBJ2-3|.|TRBV5-1
CASRLLSGTDTQYF
TGCGCCAGCCGTCTGCTTAGCGGCACAGATACGCAGTATTTT
>.|TRBJ2-7|.|TRBV14
CASSQAVPGGYEQYF
TGTGCCAGCAGCCAAGCGGTTCCAGGGGGGTACGAGCAGTACTTC
>few|TRBJ1-1|.|TRBV20-1
CSAADGTEAFF
TGCAGTGCTGCTGACGGGACTGAAGCTTTCTTT
>few|TRBJ2-3|.|TRBV7-2
CASSLGNSQDTQYF
TGTGCCAGCAGCTTAGGGAACAGTCAAGATACGCAGTATTTT
>few|TRBJ1-2|.|TRBV5-4
CASSPNQGGGYTF
TGTGCCAGCAGCCCGAACCAGGGCGGTGGCTACACCTTC
>few|TRBJ2-7|TRBD1|TRBV20-1
CSADRGYEQYF
TGCAGTGCTGACAGGGGCTACGAGCAGTACTTC
>.|TRBJ2-3|TRBD2|TRBV5-1
CASSLSLAGMDLITDTQYF
TGCGCCAGCAGCTTATCACTAGCGGGAATGGATTTAATCACAGATACGCAGTATTTT
>few|TRBJ2-7|TRBD2|TRBV6-1
CASIIAGDSSYEQYF
TGTGCCAGCATTATAGCGGGAGATTCCTCCTACGAGCAGTACTTC
>.|TRBJ2-2|.|TRBV14
CASSPQDTGELFF
TGTGCCAGCAGCCCACAGGACACCGGGGAGCTGTTTTTT
>few|TRBJ2-5|TRBD2|TRBV9
CASSVEGLQETQYF
TGTGCCAGCAGCGTAGAGGGACTACAAGAGACCCAGTACTTC
>.|TRBJ2-1|TRBD2|TRBV7-8
CASSLGTSLGEQFF
TGTGCCAGCAGCTTAGGGACTAGCCTCGGTGAGCAGTTCTTC
>few|TRBJ2-2|TRBD2|TRBV6-6
CASSRLAGSGELFF
TGTGCCAGCAGCCGACTAGCGGGTTCCGGGGAGCTGTTTTTT
>.|TRBJ1-4|.|TRBV2
CASSEQGRVEKLFF
TGTGCCAGCAGTGAACAGGGCAGGGTGGAAAAACTGTTTTTT
>.|TRBJ2-1|TRBD2|TRBV5-6
CASRDLLADQGNEQFF
TGTGCCAGCAGAGACCTACTAGCGGACCAAGGGAATGAGCAGTTCTTC
>few|TRBJ2-1|TRBD2|TRBV10-2
CASSKTSGPYNEQFF
TGCGCCAGCAGTAAAACTAGCGGGCCTTACAATGAGCAGTTCTTC
>.|TRBJ1-4|.|TRBV30
CAWSVTGEKLFF
TGTGCCTGGAGTGTTACAGGGGAAAAACTGTTTTTT
>few|TRBJ1-2|.|TRBV20-1
CSVGPLYGYTF
TGCAGTGTGGGGCCCCTCTATGGCTACACCTTC
>few|TRBJ2-2|TRBD2|TRBV19
CASTDKGLANTGELFF
TGTGCCAGTACCGACAAGGGACTAGCCAACACCGGGGAGCTGTTTTTT
>few|TRBJ1-1|.|TRBV4-3
CASSQDTGTEAFF
TGCGCCAGCAGCCAAGACACGGGCACTGAAGCTTTCTTT
>.|TRBJ1-4|TRBD1|TRBV10-3
CAISSGTGNEKLFF
TGTGCCATCAGTAGCGGGACAGGGAATGAAAAACTGTTTTTT
>few|TRBJ2-7|.|TRBV7-6
CASSLEEGERIEQYF
TGTGCCAGCAGCTTAGAGGAGGGAGAAAGGATCGAGCAGTACTTC
>.|TRBJ1-6|.|TRBV7-6
CASSLGAYSPLHF
TGTGCCAGCAGCTTAGGGGCTTATTCACCCCTCCACTTT
>.|TRBJ2-3|TRBD2|TRBV5-4
CASSLAGAWTDTQYF
TGTGCCAGCAGCTTAGCGGGAGCGTGGACAGATACGCAGTATTTT
>.|TRBJ2-5|.|TRBV19
CASRQEGSETQYF
TGTGCCAGTCGTCAGGAGGGGAGCGAGACCCAGTACTTC
>few|TRBJ1-2|.|TRBV30
CAWTADRYYGYTF
TGTGCCTGGACAGCGGACAGATACTATGGCTACACCTTC
>.|TRBJ2-2|.|TRBV28
CASSLWEGTGNTGELFF
TGTGCCAGCAGTTTATGGGAGGGTACAGGGAACACCGGGGAGCTGTTTTTT
>.|TRBJ2-3|TRBD2|TRBV28
CASSSNGAWGLAGSADTQYF
TGTGCCAGCAGCTCGAACGGGGCGTGGGGACTAGCGGGATCGGCAGATACGCAGTATTTT
>.|TRBJ2-4|TRBD2|TRBV11-2
CASSGWSLAGGPDIQYF
TGTGCCAGCAGCGGATGGTCACTAGCGGGAGGGCCAGACATTCAGTACTTC